This TCR beta chain came from a study of shared clonotypes between healthy human individuals. About the research overall: Each donor had three CD4 naive, three CD4 memory, two CD8 naive and one CD8 memory plate.

CDR3 length: 14 residues. Trimming cost V 2 bases and J 2 bases, with 9 bases left between them. Germline V gene data show CDR1 as LNHDA and CDR2 as SQIVND (reference sequence). About 30,000 T cell genomes (about 210 ng DNA) went into each sorted-subset replicate. TCRdb's copy holds only in-frame clones and misses some; the assay was immunoSEQ multiplex PCR. This sample has approximately 1.4 million clones; about 98% occur once, and the top ten carry roughly 0.4%. This clone occurred once. The specimen was naive CD4+ T cells sorted from blood. As to subset: CD45RA+ positively selected. The source is a man aged 25-40 years in good health. The chain links TRBV19 to TRBJ1-2, with no clear D. CDR3 DNA: TGTGCCAGTAGTATATCTGGACTAAACTATGGCTACACCTTC. It is translated as CASSISGLNYGYTF.